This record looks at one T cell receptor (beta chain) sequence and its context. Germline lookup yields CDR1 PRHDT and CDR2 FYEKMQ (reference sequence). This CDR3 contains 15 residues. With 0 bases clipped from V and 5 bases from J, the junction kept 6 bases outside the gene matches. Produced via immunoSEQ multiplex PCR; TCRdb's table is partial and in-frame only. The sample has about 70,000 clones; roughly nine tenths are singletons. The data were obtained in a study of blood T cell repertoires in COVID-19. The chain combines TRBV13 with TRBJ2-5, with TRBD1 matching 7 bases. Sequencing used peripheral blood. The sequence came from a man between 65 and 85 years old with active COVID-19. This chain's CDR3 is CASSLGQGVGETQYF. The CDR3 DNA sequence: TGTGCCAGCAGCTTAGGGCAGGGGGTCGGTGAGACCCAGTACTTC.